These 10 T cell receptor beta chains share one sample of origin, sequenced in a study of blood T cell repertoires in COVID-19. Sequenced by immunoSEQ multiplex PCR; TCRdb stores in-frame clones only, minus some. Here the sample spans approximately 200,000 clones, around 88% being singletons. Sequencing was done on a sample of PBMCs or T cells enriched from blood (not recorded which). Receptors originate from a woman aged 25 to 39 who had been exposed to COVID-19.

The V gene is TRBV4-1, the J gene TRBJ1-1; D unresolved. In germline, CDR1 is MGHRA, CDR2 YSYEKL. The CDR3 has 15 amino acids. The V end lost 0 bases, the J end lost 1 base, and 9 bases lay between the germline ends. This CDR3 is CASSQDKSQNTEAFF. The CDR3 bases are TGCGCCAGCAGCCAAGATAAGAGTCAGAACACTGAAGCTTTCTTT.

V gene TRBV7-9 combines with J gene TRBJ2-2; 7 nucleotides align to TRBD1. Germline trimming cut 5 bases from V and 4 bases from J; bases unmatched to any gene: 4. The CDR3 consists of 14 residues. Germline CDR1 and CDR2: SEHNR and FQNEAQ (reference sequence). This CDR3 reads CASSSYRGTGELFF. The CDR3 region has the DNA TGTGCCAGCAGCAGCTACAGGGGCACCGGGGAGCTGTTTTTT.

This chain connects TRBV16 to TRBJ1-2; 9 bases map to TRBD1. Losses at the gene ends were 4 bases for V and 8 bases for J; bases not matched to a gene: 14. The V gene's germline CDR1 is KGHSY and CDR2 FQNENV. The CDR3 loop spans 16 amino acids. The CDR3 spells CASSPGTGWANMGYTF. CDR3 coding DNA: TGTGCCAGCAGCCCAGGGACAGGGTGGGCCAATATGGGCTACACCTTC.

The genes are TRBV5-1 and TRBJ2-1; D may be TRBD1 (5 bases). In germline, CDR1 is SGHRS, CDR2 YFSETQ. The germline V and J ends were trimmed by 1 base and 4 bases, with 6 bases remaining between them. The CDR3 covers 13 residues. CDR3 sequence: CASSLQGYNEQFF. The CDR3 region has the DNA TGCGCCAGCAGCTTGCAGGGATACAATGAGCAGTTCTTC. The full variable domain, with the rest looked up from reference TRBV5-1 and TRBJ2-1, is KAGVTQTPRYLIKTRGQQVTLSCSPISGHRSVSWYQQTPGQGLQFLFEYFSETQRNKGNFPGRFSGRQFSNSRSEMNVSTLELGDSALYLCASSLQGYNEQFFGPGTRLTVL.

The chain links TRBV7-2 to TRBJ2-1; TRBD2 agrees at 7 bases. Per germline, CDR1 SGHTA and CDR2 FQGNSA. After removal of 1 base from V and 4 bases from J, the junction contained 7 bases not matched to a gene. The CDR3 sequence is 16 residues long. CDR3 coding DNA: TGTGCCAGCAGCTTAGGGTGGGGGGGATCATACAATGAGCAGTTCTTC. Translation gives CASSLGWGGSYNEQFF.

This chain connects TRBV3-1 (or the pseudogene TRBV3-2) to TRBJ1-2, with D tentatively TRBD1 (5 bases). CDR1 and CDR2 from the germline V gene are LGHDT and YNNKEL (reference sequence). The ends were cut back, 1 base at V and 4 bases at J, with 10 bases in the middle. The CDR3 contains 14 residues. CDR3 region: CASSQADGGYGYTF. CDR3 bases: TGTGCCAGCAGCCAAGCGGACGGGGGCTATGGCTACACCTTC.

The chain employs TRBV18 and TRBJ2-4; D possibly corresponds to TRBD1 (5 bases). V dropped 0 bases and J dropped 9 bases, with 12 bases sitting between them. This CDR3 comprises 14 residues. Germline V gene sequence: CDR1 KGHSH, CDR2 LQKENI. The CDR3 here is CASSPPGQGIIQYF. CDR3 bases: TGTGCCAGCTCACCACCGGGGCAGGGAATCATTCAGTACTTC.

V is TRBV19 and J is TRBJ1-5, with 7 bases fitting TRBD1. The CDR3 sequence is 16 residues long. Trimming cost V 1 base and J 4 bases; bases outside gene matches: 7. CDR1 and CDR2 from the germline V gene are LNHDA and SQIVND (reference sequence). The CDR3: CASSIVSGGLNQPQHF. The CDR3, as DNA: TGTGCCAGTAGTATAGTCTCAGGGGGGCTTAATCAGCCCCAGCATTTT.

CDR3 bases: TGTGCCAGCAGTCCGGGACAGGGGGCCCCCTACAATGAGCAGTTCTTC. It is translated as CASSPGQGAPYNEQFF. The chain employs TRBV2 and TRBJ2-1; TRBD1 matches at 12 bases. Losses at the gene ends were 5 bases for V and 2 bases for J; bases not matched to a gene: 4. Looked up from germline, CDR1 is SNHLY and CDR2 is FYNNEI. The CDR3 is 16 residues long.

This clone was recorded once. The CDR3: CASIPRQGEVSYGYTF. CDR3 nucleotide sequence: TGTGCCAGCATCCCCCGACAGGGTGAAGTTTCCTATGGCTACACCTTC. This chain uses TRBV2 with TRBJ1-2; 7 bases line up with TRBD1. The CDR3 consists of 16 residues. V trimming: 7 bases; J trimming: 4 bases; junction bases outside the gene matches: 15. Germline CDR1 and CDR2: SNHLY and FYNNEI.